This entry is about one T cell receptor (beta chain). Its cognate antigen is unknown. A CD45RA+ naive subset and a CD45RA-negative memory subset were split from CD4+ cells. The data stem from a study of shared clonotypes between healthy human individuals. The germline V gene encodes CDR1 MNHEY and CDR2 SMNVEV (reference sequence). This CDR3 spans 14 amino acids. Trimming stripped 0 bases from V and 1 base from J, with 6 bases between. Per the original methods: ImmunoSEQ gave junction-only sequences without quality scores, so filtering differed. Some clones are missing from TCRdb's copy, which holds only in-frame ones; the method was immunoSEQ multiplex PCR. V and J calls and clone size are copied from that table; D and trimming were computed from the DNA. The data contain under 2,500,000 clones, approximately 96% of them singletons. Findings of the study overall: For naive CD4 cells, 4% to 6% of clonotypes were shared across a handful of donors. The generation probabilities recorded for non-shared clonotypes fell below those of clonotypes shared by all four donors.

Sequencing was done on a sample of naive CD4+ T cells sorted from blood. Subset: CD45RA+ positively selected. This TCR came from a man aged 18 to 35 in good health. This rearrangement joins TRBV27 to TRBJ1-2, with unresolved D. CDR3: CASSLSAINYGYTF. The DNA of the CDR3 is TGTGCCAGCAGTTTATCCGCGATTAACTATGGCTACACCTTC.